The source of this TCR beta chain is a study of CD4 T cells in relation to SARS-CoV-2 and coronaviruses. Regarding this clone: Its target is not known.

Germline V gene lookup returns CDR1 PRHDT and CDR2 FYEKMQ (reference sequence). Trimming left V 3 bases short and J 9 bases short, with 6 bases between. The CDR3 is 12 amino acids. Data came from immunoSEQ multiplex PCR; TCRdb stores just in-frame clones and leaves some out. The sample comprises about 12,000 clones, less than 80% of which are singletons, and under 9% rests with the top ten. CD4+ T cells from unexposed donors were obtained before the COVID-19 pandemic (2011-2018). Isolation of CD4+ T cells took place after about eleven days in culture. PBMCs were plated at some 2 million per well in IL-2-containing medium.

The TCR sequence derives from a human donor in good health. The chain recombines TRBV13 with TRBJ1-6; D is uncertain. The sample consisted of CD4+ T cells from PBMCs, cultured in vitro. The CDR3 sequence is CASSLGSSPLHF. CDR3 in DNA: TGTGCCAGCAGCTTGGGTTCTTCACCCCTCCACTTT.